This T cell receptor (beta chain) was documented in a study of blood T cell repertoires in COVID-19. Study-wide background: Material from acute and convalescent COVID-19 was sourced from the United States, Italy and Spain. T cells, B-cell-depleted T cells, or PBMCs supplied cDNA or gDNA.

Methods used by the authors: Nucleated cell counts were estimated from reference gene primer amplification. TCRdb's copy holds only in-frame clones and misses some; the assay was immunoSEQ multiplex PCR. The D gene and trimming were derived from the DNA, and the V and J assignments and clone size from that table. The sample has 100,000 to 150,000 clones; about 84% are singletons. Unmatched junction bases numbered 8, after V lost 3 bases and J lost 2 bases. This CDR3 spans 15 amino acids. Germline CDR1 is SGHNT and CDR2 is YYREEE (reference sequence). Sequencing used peripheral blood. This chain uses TRBV5-4 with TRBJ2-7, with 7 bases identical to TRBD2. This sequence was found in a man between 60 and 70 years old with acute or convalescent COVID-19. The CDR3 DNA follows: TGTGCCAGCAGCTCAGGAGCGGGAAGGACCTACGAGCAGTACTTC. This translates into CASSSGAGRTYEQYF. Full variable domain (rest looked up from reference TRBV5-4 and TRBJ2-7): ETGVTQSPTHLIKTRGQQVTLRCSSQSGHNTVSWYQQALGQGPQFIFQYYREEENGRGNFPPRFSGLQFPNYSSELNVNALELDDSALYLCASSSGAGRTYEQYFGPGTRLTVT.